The source of this T cell receptor beta chain is a study of T-cell memory formation after mild COVID-19. Looking at the study overall: TCR clusters were largely donor specific.

This clonotype was counted only a few times. No antigen is known for it. Study observations and caveats: There was a balanced CD4/CD8 profile in clones contracting day 15 to 85, and later expanders leaned CD4+. Memory from before infection featured some responding clones, which suggests cross-reactive memory joined.

Per the germline V gene, CDR1 is SEHNR and CDR2 is FQNEAQ (reference sequence). V lost 5 bases and J lost 11; bases outside the gene matches: 16. This CDR3 is built from 15 residues. Employing constant-segment primers, 5'RACE generated TCR alpha and TCR beta cDNA libraries bearing sample barcodes and UMIs. TCRdb reanalysed the 5' RACE reads using MiXCR and keeps one entry per CDR3 protein. The sample contains 360,000 or so distinct CDR3 sequences, over 25% of which appear only once. This sequence was found in an adult woman who had mild COVID-19 (a few samples of this study predate the infection). Cell type and time point are not known. The source material was PBMCs or a T cell subset sorted from them (not recorded which). The chain is built from TRBV7-9 and TRBJ1-1; 8 bases align to TRBD1. This CDR3 reads CASSPPWGDRGGAFF. The CDR3 nucleotides read TGTGCCAGCAGCCCACCTTGGGGCGACAGGGGAGGTGCTTTCTTT.